This T cell receptor (beta chain) was sequenced in a study of spatial heterogeneity in lung cancer. TCRdb used MiXCR to reprocess the 5' RACE reads, holding one entry per CDR3 protein. The sample lists approximately 38,000 distinct CDR3 sequences; around 5.8% were seen once. Time point specified: sample taken at primary tumor resection. Unsorted whole RNA samples from tumor, nontumor lung or frozen PBMC were sequenced. The donors comprised about 70 untreated early-stage non-small cell lung cancer patients. The CDR3 has 13 residues. The V end lost 3 bases, the J end lost 3 bases, and 8 bases lay between the germline ends. This clonotype was seen ten or more times.

Specimen: PBMCs, collected at surgery. The chain carries TRBV12-3 or TRBV12-4 and TRBJ2-5, with D hard to call. This TCR was sampled from a male donor with early-stage non-small cell lung cancer. CDR3 sequence reads: CASSFRPEETQYF. The CDR3 DNA reads as TGTGCCAGCAGTTTTCGTCCAGAAGAGACCCAGTACTTC.